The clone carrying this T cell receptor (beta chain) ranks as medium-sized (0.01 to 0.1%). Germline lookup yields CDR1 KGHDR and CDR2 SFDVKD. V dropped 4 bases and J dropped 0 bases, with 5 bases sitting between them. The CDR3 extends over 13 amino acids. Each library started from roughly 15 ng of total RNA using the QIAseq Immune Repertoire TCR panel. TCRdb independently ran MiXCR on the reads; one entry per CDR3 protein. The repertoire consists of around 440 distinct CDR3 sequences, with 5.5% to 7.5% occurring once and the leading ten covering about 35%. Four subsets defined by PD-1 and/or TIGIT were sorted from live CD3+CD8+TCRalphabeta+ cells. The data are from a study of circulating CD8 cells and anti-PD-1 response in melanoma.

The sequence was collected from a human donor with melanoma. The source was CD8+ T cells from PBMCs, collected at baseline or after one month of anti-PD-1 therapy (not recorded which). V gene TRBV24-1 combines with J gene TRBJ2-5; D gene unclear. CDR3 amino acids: CATSDPNQETQYF. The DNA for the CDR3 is TGTGCCACCAGTGACCCGAACCAAGAGACCCAGTACTTC.